This TCR beta chain was observed in a study of PD-L1 blockade in urothelial cancer. Looking at the study overall: Of 28 to 35 patients, around 26 were males with bladder-origin urothelial cancer.

Added to each PCR by spiking were synthetic TCR analog templates. Profiled with immunoSEQ multiplex PCR; TCRdb holds only in-frame clones, not every one. Here the sample spans roughly 46,000 clones, roughly 84% being singletons. V shed 5 bases and J 6 bases; nucleotides not matched to a gene: 7. Per the germline V gene, CDR1 is MNHEY and CDR2 is SMNVEV (reference sequence). There are 15 residues in the CDR3. Noted time point: peripheral blood 6 weeks after treatment start. This clonotype originated in a man aged 50 to 59 with urothelial cancer. The rearrangement uses TRBV27 and TRBJ1-6; 7 bases line up with TRBD1. The sequenced sample was PBMCs, obtained around atezolizumab (anti-PD-L1) treatment. CDR3 protein: CASSTRDRSNSPLHF. CDR3 nucleotides: TGTGCCAGCAGTACTCGGGACAGATCTAATTCACCCCTCCACTTT.